These 28 T cell receptor beta chains originate from one sample sequenced in a study of T cell repertoires in cytomegalovirus infection. Using its own MiXCR run on the reads, TCRdb lists one record per CDR3 protein. In the table there are under 850,000 distinct CDR3 sequences, 30% to 35% of which are singletons. These receptors have no known antigen. The specimen comprised cultured PBMCs, sampled from culture after CMV antigen stimulation. These receptors originate from a human donor in good health (CMV status not recorded). Some clones in this sample may be carry-over from other donors' samples.

The rearrangement uses TRBV6-1 and TRBJ2-1, with a tentative D call TRBD1 (5 bases). Germline CDR1 MNHNS, CDR2 SASEGT. The CDR3 loop spans 12 amino acids. Trimming left V 6 bases short and J 9 bases short, with 12 bases between. CDR3 region: CASRPGWGEQFF. The CDR3 DNA is TGTGCCAGCAGGCCAGGGTGGGGTGAGCAGTTCTTC.

In its sample, this clonotype was seen a few times. J is TRBJ2-7 and V is TRBV2, with 8 bases aligning to TRBD2. The CDR3 contains 13 residues. The junction had 3 bases not matched to a gene; V was cut back by 6 bases and J by 2 bases. The germline V gene encodes CDR1 SNHLY and CDR2 FYNNEI. Here the CDR3 DNA reads TGTGCCAGCAGACCTAGCGGGCCCTACGAGCAGTACTTC. Its translation is CASRPSGPYEQYF. Complete variable domain (other parts from reference TRBV2 and TRBJ2-7): EPEVTQTPSHQVTQMGQEVILRCVPISNHLYFYWYRQILGQKVEFLVSFYNNEISEKSEIFDDQFSVERPDGSNFTLKIRSTKLEDSAMYFCASRPSGPYEQYFGPGTRLTVT.

Only a few counts were recorded for this clonotype. J is TRBJ2-3 and V is TRBV11-1; 7 positions match TRBD1. V lost 5 bases, J lost 1 base, and 6 bases stayed unmatched. The germline V gene has CDR1 SGHAT and CDR2 FQDESV (reference sequence). This CDR3 is built from 15 residues. The CDR3 DNA is TGTGCCAGCAGCCCACTCACAGGGGGCACAGATACGCAGTATTTT. It specifies CASSPLTGGTDTQYF.

This clonotype has just a few counts. The chain combines TRBV7-6 with TRBJ2-3, with a tentative D call TRBD1 (7 bases). The CDR3 totals 17 residues. Trimming removed 8 bases from V and 3 bases from J, with 24 bases in between. From germline, CDR1 is SGHVS and CDR2 FNYEAQ. The DNA for the CDR3 is TGTGCCAGCCAAGGGAACCGACAGGGAGGTATAACAGATACGCAGTATTTT. This sequence encodes CASQGNRQGGITDTQYF. Using reference TRBV7-6 and TRBJ2-3 for the parts outside the CDR3, the full variable domain is GAGVSQSPRYKVTKRGQDVALRCDPISGHVSLYWYRQALGQGPEFLTYFNYEAQQDKSGLPNDRFSAERPEGSISTLTIQRTEQRDSAMYRCASQGNRQGGITDTQYFGPGTRLTVL.

This clonotype came up many times. The chain couples TRBV7-2 to TRBJ2-5, with D unresolved. V was pared by 5 bases and J by 7 bases, with 8 bases between. The CDR3 contains 11 residues. Germline loops: CDR1 SGHTA, CDR2 FQGNSA. CDR3 region: CASSLTATQYF. The CDR3 DNA reads as TGTGCCAGCAGCCTCACGGCGACCCAGTACTTC.

The chain carries TRBV15 and TRBJ2-3, with no clear D. This CDR3 comprises 15 residues. V was clipped by 0 bases and J by 4 bases, with 11 bases between them. Germline CDR1 is LNHNV and CDR2 is YYDKDF (reference sequence). The CDR3 DNA reads TGTGCCACCAGCAGAGATCCCCGGAGTGCAGATACGCAGTATTTT. The encoded protein is CATSRDPRSADTQYF.

This chain uses TRBV12-3 or TRBV12-4 with TRBJ2-3; no definite D call. This CDR3 contains 14 residues. V was clipped by 6 bases and J by 4 bases, with 14 bases between them. The CDR3 protein is CASSDTTTPDTQYF. CDR3 coding DNA: TGTGCCAGCAGCGACACCACTACCCCAGATACGCAGTATTTT.

This clonotype was observed a single time. DNA of the CDR3: TGTGCCAGCAGCCAAGATTATGCCGGAGAAAAACTGTTTTTT. This codes for CASSQDYAGEKLFF. This chain connects TRBV14 to TRBJ1-4; D uncertain. This CDR3 has 14 amino acids. Trimming stripped 0 bases from V and 8 bases from J, with 10 bases between. CDR1 is SGHDN, CDR2 FVKESK, per germline.

The sample holds a few counts of this clonotype. The CDR3 region has the DNA TGCGCCAGCAGCCAACCGAGGGGTAATGAGCAGTTCTTC. Translated: CASSQPRGNEQFF. The chain couples TRBV4-3 to TRBJ2-1; perhaps D is TRBD1 or TRBD2 (5 bases each). Germline V lookup: CDR1 LGHNA, CDR2 YSLEER. V was trimmed by 2 bases and J by 7 bases, leaving 9 bases between them. The CDR3 is 13 amino acids.

The sample holds a few counts of this clonotype. The rearrangement links TRBV5-6 to TRBJ1-2; D unresolved. Looked up from germline, CDR1 is SGHDT and CDR2 is YYEEEE. Trimming took 0 bases from V and 3 from J, leaving 12 bases between them. CDR3 length: 15 residues. The chain's CDR3 is CASSLEGNLDYGYTF. The CDR3 DNA is TGTGCCAGCAGCTTGGAAGGGAATCTGGACTATGGCTACACCTTC.

The chain couples TRBV11-2 to TRBJ1-4, with D hard to call. Looked up from germline, CDR1 is SGHAT and CDR2 is FQNNGV. The CDR3 spans 16 residues. V was shortened by 4 bases and J by 1 base, with 13 bases between the two germline ends. The CDR3 coding sequence is TGTGCCAGCAGCTCTCTATGGGTTGGAACTAATGAAAAACTGTTTTTT. This codes for CASSSLWVGTNEKLFF.

The chain carries TRBV19 and TRBJ2-1; 10 bases line up with TRBD2. V trimming: 6 bases; J trimming: 7 bases; junction bases outside the gene matches: 9. The CDR3 length is 15 residues. Germline values: CDR1 LNHDA, CDR2 SQIVND (reference sequence). CDR3 DNA sequence: TGTGCCAGTAGATTAGCGGGAGGAATTTATAATGAGCAGTTCTTC. Residues: CASRLAGGIYNEQFF.

The chain has TRBV7-8 and TRBJ2-5; weak D call: TRBD2 (5 bases). Germline V gives CDR1 SGHVS, CDR2 FQNEAQ. The CDR3 has 14 residues. Between the trimmed V and J ends, which lost 7 bases and 3 bases, there was a span of 15 bases. The DNA of the CDR3 is TGTGCCAGCAACCTCGCGGGTAGGGAAGAGACCCAGTACTTC. It translates to CASNLAGREETQYF.

Ten or more counts support this clonotype. The gene calls are TRBV7-2 and TRBJ2-2; D might be TRBD2 (5 bases). The V and J ends lost 2 bases and 7 bases respectively, with 8 bases between them. The CDR3 has 13 residues. Per germline, CDR1 SGHTA and CDR2 FQGNSA. The CDR3 DNA is TGTGCCAGCAGCTTAAAAGGAGGCGGGGAGCTGTTTTTT. Residues: CASSLKGGGELFF.

This chain connects TRBV6-2 or TRBV6-3 to TRBJ2-5; D is unresolved. Deletions cut 6 bases from V and 2 bases from J, with 16 bases between. The CDR3 is 15 residues long. Germline values: CDR1 MNHEY, CDR2 SVGEGT. In nucleotides, the CDR3 is TGTGCCAGCAGCGGAAGCGACGGTAGACAAGAGACCCAGTACTTC. Translated, it gives CASSGSDGRQETQYF.

This clonotype was detected only a few times. J is TRBJ2-3 and V is TRBV7-2, with 7 bases that match TRBD2. Germline V gene sequence: CDR1 SGHTA, CDR2 FQGNSA. J lost 10 bases, V lost 0 bases, and 7 bases had no gene match. This CDR3 contains 14 residues. For the CDR3, the DNA is TGTGCCAGCAGCTTAGCGCTAGCGGTCCATTCGCAGTATTTT. Amino acids: CASSLALAVHSQYF.

On this clonotype itself: In this CDR3 the conserved last residue, phenylalanine or tryptophan, is missing, so a read error is likely. The rearrangement joins TRBV7-9 to TRBJ2-5, with TRBD2 as a possible D gene (5 bases). This CDR3 spans 13 amino acids. From germline, CDR1 is SEHNR and CDR2 FQNEAQ (reference sequence). Trimming removed 2 bases from V and 5 bases from J, with 9 bases in between. The CDR3 DNA sequence: TGTGCCAGCAGCTTAAACGGGGAGGAGACCCAGTACTCC. Translated: CASSLNGEETQYS.

The chain recombines TRBV7-2 with TRBJ2-7, with D possibly matching TRBD2 (5 bases). With 0 bases removed from V and 9 bases from J, the gap between germline ends came to 15 bases. The germline V gene has CDR1 SGHTA and CDR2 FQGNSA. The CDR3 is made up of 14 amino acids. CDR3 sequence: CASSLAGVMGGQYF. The CDR3 DNA follows: TGTGCCAGCAGCTTAGCCGGGGTTATGGGCGGGCAGTACTTC. Drawing the rest from reference TRBV7-2 and TRBJ2-7, the complete variable domain is GAGVSQSPSNKVTEKGKDVELRCDPISGHTALYWYRQSLGQGLEFLIYFQGNSAPDKSGLPSDRFSAERTGGSVSTLTIQRTQQEDSAVYLCASSLAGVMGGQYFGPGTRLTVT.

The chain employs TRBV12-3 or TRBV12-4 and TRBJ1-1; TRBD1 is a possible D gene (6 bases). V was clipped by 2 bases and J by 4 bases, with 11 bases between them. This CDR3 has 14 amino acids. CDR3 in amino acids: CASSLRGVGTEAFF. The CDR3 coding sequence is TGTGCCAGCAGTTTAAGGGGGGTGGGCACTGAAGCTTTCTTT.

At least ten counts were recorded for this clonotype. The chain is built from TRBV12-3 or TRBV12-4 and TRBJ1-2; 8 bases map to TRBD1. The CDR3 runs to 14 residues. V shed 1 base, J shed 7 bases, and the junction held 5 bases outside the gene matches. CDR3 region: CASSLVRGLGGYTF. The CDR3 nucleotides are TGTGCCAGCAGTTTAGTCAGGGGGCTCGGTGGCTACACCTTC.

In nucleotides, the CDR3 is TGTGCCACCAGCACGTCGGCGTCTAGCACAGATACGCAGTATTTT. It yields the protein CATSTSASSTDTQYF. The gene calls are TRBV15 and TRBJ2-3; no firm D call. The V gene's germline CDR1 is LNHNV and CDR2 YYDKDF (reference sequence). The CDR3 runs 15 residues. Trimming shortened V by 4 bases and J by 0 bases, and 11 bases separated the two germline ends.

The chain combines TRBV7-2 with TRBJ2-3, with 13 bases fitting TRBD2. The CDR3 sequence is 15 residues long. After removal of 5 bases from V and 6 bases from J, the junction contained 5 bases not matched to a gene. CDR1 is SGHTA and CDR2 is FQGNSA in the germline V gene. CDR3 sequence reads: CASSRTSGSLDTQYF. DNA for the CDR3: TGTGCCAGCAGCAGGACTAGCGGGAGTTTGGATACGCAGTATTTT.

The chain employs TRBV5-3 and TRBJ2-5; 7 nucleotides match TRBD2. TRBV5-3 is noted as an ORF with a role that remains uncertain. With V trimmed by 8 bases and J by 4 bases, 17 bases remained unmatched. The CDR3 extends over 16 amino acids. The CDR3 loop is CASSPGGPGIRETQYF. The CDR3 DNA sequence: TGTGCCAGCAGCCCGGGGGGTCCCGGGATTAGAGAGACCCAGTACTTC.

The chain links TRBV6-5 to TRBJ1-3; D is ambiguous. Trimming shortened V by 0 bases and J by 0 bases, and 6 bases separated the two germline ends. Per germline, CDR1 MNHEY and CDR2 SVGAGI. The CDR3 is made up of 15 amino acids. This CDR3 is CASSYSRSSGNTIYF. Here the CDR3 DNA reads TGTGCCAGCAGTTACTCGCGCAGCTCTGGAAACACCATATATTTT.

This chain connects TRBV12-3 or TRBV12-4 to TRBJ1-6; 7 bases fit TRBD1. The CDR3 loop spans 12 amino acids. V shed 5 bases and J 13 bases; nucleotides not matched to a gene: 5. The CDR3 spells CASSLQGLPLHF. CDR3 in DNA: TGTGCCAGCAGTCTACAGGGGCTCCCCCTCCACTTT.

In its sample, this clonotype was seen once. The gene calls are TRBV20-1 and TRBJ2-1; the D gene could be TRBD1 or TRBD2 (5 bases each). This CDR3 is 15 amino acids long. The V end lost 3 bases, the J end lost 3 bases, and 15 bases lay between the germline ends. The germline V gene has CDR1 DFQATT and CDR2 SNEGSKA (reference sequence). For the CDR3, the DNA is TGCAGTGCTAGTAAAACTGGGGGATACTACAATGAGCAGTTCTTC. It specifies CSASKTGGYYNEQFF.

CDR3 coding DNA: TGTGCCAGTGGGGGACTAGCCTTTCGGGATACGCAGTATTTT. This sequence encodes CASGGLAFRDTQYF. V usage is TRBV2 and J usage is TRBJ2-3; 9 bases map to TRBD2. Trimming cost V 9 bases and J 6 bases; bases outside gene matches: 10. Germline loops: CDR1 SNHLY, CDR2 FYNNEI. The CDR3 length is 14 residues.

This clonotype was picked up a small number of times. The chain is built from TRBV4-3 and TRBJ2-1; the D gene is possibly TRBD2 (7 bases). V lost 1 base and J lost 8, with 18 bases in between. Looked up from germline, CDR1 is LGHNA and CDR2 is YSLEER. This CDR3 spans 16 amino acids. The CDR3 region has the DNA TGCGCCAGCAGCCAAGGCCCCCGGGGGGCCGCGGATGAGCAGTTCTTC. It yields the protein CASSQGPRGAADEQFF.